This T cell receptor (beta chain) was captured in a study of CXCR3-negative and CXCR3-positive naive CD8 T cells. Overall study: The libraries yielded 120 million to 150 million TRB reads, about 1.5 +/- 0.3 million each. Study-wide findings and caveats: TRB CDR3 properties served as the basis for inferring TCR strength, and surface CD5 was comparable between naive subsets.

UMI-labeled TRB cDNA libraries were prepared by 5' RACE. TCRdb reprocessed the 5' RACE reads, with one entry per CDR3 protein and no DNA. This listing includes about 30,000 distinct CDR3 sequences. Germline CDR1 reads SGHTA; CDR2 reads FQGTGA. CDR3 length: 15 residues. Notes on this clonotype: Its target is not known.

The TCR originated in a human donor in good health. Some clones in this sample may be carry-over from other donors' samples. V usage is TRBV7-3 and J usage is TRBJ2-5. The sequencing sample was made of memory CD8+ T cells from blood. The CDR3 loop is CASSLGGGNQETQYF.